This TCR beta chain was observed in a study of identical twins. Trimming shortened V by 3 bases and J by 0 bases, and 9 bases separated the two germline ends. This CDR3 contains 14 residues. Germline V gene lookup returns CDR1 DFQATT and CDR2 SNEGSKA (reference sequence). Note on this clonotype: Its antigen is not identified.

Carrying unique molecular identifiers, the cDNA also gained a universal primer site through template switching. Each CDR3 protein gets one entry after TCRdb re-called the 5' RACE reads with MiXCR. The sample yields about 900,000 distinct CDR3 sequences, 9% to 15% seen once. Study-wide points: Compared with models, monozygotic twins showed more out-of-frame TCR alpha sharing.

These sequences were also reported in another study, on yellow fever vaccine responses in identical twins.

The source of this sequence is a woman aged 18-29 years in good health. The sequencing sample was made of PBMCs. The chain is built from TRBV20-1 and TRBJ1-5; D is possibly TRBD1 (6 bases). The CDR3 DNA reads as TGCAGTGCTAGCAGGGACAATAGCAATCAGCCCCAGCATTTT. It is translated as CSASRDNSNQPQHF.